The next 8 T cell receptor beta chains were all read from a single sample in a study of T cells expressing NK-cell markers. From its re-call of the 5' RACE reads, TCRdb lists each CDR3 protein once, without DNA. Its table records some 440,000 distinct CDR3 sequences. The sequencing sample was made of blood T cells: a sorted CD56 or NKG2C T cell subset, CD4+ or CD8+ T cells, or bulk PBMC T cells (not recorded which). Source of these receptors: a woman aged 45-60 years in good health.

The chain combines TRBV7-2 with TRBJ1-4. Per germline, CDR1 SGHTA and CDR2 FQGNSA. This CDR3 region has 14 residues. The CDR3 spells CASSSSRTNEKLFF.

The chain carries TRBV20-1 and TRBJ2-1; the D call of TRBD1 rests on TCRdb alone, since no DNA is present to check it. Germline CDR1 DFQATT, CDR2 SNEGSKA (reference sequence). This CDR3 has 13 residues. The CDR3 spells CSATGTAENGQFF.

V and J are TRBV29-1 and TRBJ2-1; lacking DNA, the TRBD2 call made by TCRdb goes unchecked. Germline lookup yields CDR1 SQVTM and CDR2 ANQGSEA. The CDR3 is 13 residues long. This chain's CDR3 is CSAGGGRRQEQFF.

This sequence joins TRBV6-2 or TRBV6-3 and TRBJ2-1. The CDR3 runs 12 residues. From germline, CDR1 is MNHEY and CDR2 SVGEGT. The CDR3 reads CASSYLYNEQFF.

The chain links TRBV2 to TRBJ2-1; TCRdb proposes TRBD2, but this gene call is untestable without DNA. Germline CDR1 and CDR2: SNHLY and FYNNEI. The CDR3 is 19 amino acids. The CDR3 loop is CASSEAAGVAGDPRDEQFF. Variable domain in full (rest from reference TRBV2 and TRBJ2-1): EPEVTQTPSHQVTQMGQEVILRCVPISNHLYFYWYRQILGQKVEFLVSFYNNEISEKSEIFDDQFSVERPDGSNFTLKIRSTKLEDSAMYFCASSEAAGVAGDPRDEQFFGPGTRLTVL.

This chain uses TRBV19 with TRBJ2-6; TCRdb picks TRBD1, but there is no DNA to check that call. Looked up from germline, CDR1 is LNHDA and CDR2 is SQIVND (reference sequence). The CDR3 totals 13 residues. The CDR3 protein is CASQGPGANVLTF.

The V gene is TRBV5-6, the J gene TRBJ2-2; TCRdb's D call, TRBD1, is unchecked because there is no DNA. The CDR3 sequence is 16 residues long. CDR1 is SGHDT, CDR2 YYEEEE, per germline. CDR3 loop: CASSFTHRADTGELFF. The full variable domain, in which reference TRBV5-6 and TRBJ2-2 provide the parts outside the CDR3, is DAGVTQSPTHLIKTRGQQVTLRCSPKSGHDTVSWYQQALGQGPQFIFQYYEEEERQRGNFPDRFSGHQFPNYSSELNVNALLLGDSALYLCASSFTHRADTGELFFGEGSRLTVL.

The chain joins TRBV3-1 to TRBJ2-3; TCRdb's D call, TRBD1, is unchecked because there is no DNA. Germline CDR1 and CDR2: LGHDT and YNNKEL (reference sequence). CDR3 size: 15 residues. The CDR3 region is CASSQDPTGRDTQYF.